Presented here are 5 T cell receptor beta chains from one specimen sequenced in a study of T cells in Graves' hyperthyroidism and ophthalmopathy (dated by TCRdb to the late 2010s). Libraries came from multiplex PCR. TCRdb shows the sequencer as Illumina HiSeq 2000. TCR beta CDR3 regions were amplified from RNA transcripts. A first-round RT-PCR of the TCR CDR3 used the HTBI primer set with the Qiagen OneStep RT-PCR kit. TCRdb reprocessing: public reads trimmed at Q25 with fastp, clones called with MiXCR, in-frame beta chains kept. Rows with a matching CDR3 protein are joined into one entry that keeps the most common DNA and genes. The sample table contains around 600,000 distinct CDR3 sequences; only one count was recorded for around 15% of them. Of the sample, around an eighth falls within the top ten clones. The sample consisted of blood. The receptor source for this set is a woman between 45 and 60 years old with Graves' ophthalmopathy.

This clonotype was seen a handful of times. This sequence joins TRBV7-9 and TRBJ2-6, with D maybe TRBD1 (6 bases). The germline V gene has CDR1 SEHNR and CDR2 FQNEAQ (reference sequence). Trimming removed 2 bases at V and 0 bases at J, with 11 bases between. The CDR3 consists of 17 residues. CDR3 amino acids: CASSLLQGFSGANVLTF. As DNA, the CDR3 is TGTGCCAGCAGCTTATTACAGGGTTTCTCTGGGGCCAACGTCCTGACTTTC.

In its sample, this clonotype was seen many times. This chain connects TRBV12-3 or TRBV12-4 to TRBJ2-7; tentatively, D is TRBD1 (5 bases). V was clipped by 3 bases and J by 11 bases, with 14 bases between them. This CDR3 region has 12 residues. CDR3 DNA sequence: TGTGCCAGCAGTTTGGCGACCAGGGTGAAGTACTTC. It specifies CASSLATRVKYF.

Remarks on this clonotype: A much larger clonotype is one base distant, so this may be a read error. The chain employs TRBV2 and TRBJ2-2; D possibly corresponds to TRBD2 (5 bases). Germline V gene data show CDR1 as SNHLY and CDR2 as FYNNEI. Trimming cost V 5 bases and J 1 base, with 8 bases left between them. The CDR3 totals 14 residues. Written as DNA, the CDR3 is TGTGCCAGCAGTAAGACTATGAACACCGGGGAGCTGTTTTTT. It codes for CASSKTMNTGELFF.

This clonotype was recorded a few times. The V call is TRBV12-3 or TRBV12-4, the J call TRBJ2-3; D not resolved. V was shortened by 3 bases and J by 4 bases, with 8 bases between the two germline ends. The CDR3 extends over 13 amino acids. The DNA for the CDR3 is TGTGCCAGCAGTTTTGTAGTTTCAGATACGCAGTATTTT. Its protein is CASSFVVSDTQYF.

This clonotype was recorded many times. The chain carries TRBV30 and TRBJ2-1; 7 bases map to TRBD1. The CDR3 extends over 15 amino acids. Trimming removed 3 bases from V and 5 bases from J; junction bases left unmatched: 10. Germline V gene lookup returns CDR1 GTSNPN and CDR2 SVGIG (reference sequence). CDR3 nucleotide sequence: TGTGCCTGGAGGATCGGGACAGTCGGGGACAATGAGCAGTTCTTC. Translated: CAWRIGTVGDNEQFF. Based on the CDR3 plus reference TRBV30 and TRBJ2-1, the full variable domain is SQTIHQWPATLVQPVGSPLSLECTVEGTSNPNLYWYRQAAGRGLQLLFYSVGIGQISSEVPQNLSASRPQDRQFILSSKKLLLSDSGFYLCAWRIGTVGDNEQFFGPGTRLTVL.